This T cell receptor (beta chain) was identified during a study of blood T cell repertoires in COVID-19 (dated by TCRdb to 2019 to 2021). About the full investigation: Recovered participants in ImmuneRACE Cohort 3 were defined as having two consecutive negative NP/OP PCR tests, clearance from a healthcare professional, or resolution of symptoms. Collaborator samples came from the United States, Italy and Spain and covered acute and convalescent phases of COVID-19. The repertoires were released in a freely available public database meant as a resource for research on the immune response to SARS-CoV-2. The samples were drawn from two sources: the first 160 participants of the ongoing ImmuneRACE study, and fewer than 1,500 subjects contributed by 6 global collaborators. Sample metadata almost always included a de-identified subject ID, COVID-19 status, age in years and sex. The material from the prospective study consisted of cDNA or gDNA derived from T cells, B-cell-depleted T cells, or PBMCs. Deeply sampled blood TCRbeta repertoires from subjects exposed to, actively infected with, or recovered from COVID-19 were included in the dataset. Where available, HLA class I and class II types were obtained from metadata supplied by the sample provider rather than from assay-based typing. Study-level results and caveats: How much clinical and demographic metadata was included differed by source and by participant, and the metadata was provided uncurated.

TCRbeta CDR3 regions were amplified from genomic DNA by means of the immunoSEQ Assay, a bias-controlled multiplex PCR. In the original analysis: The number of nucleated cells in each sample was estimated from the amplification of reference gene primers within the assay. To quantify the absolute abundance of each unique TCRbeta CDR3 rearrangement, sequence reads were collapsed and filtered. Productive Simpson clonality was computed per sample as the square root of Simpson's diversity index over productive rearrangements. The table was pulled from immuneACCESS by TCRdb, which kept in-frame rearrangements only. Such tables lose some clones; where checked, under half of the loss comes from unresolved V genes, and the rest has no known cause. Clone size and V and J calls were adopted from that table, with D and trimming inferred from the DNA. Present in this sample are over 110,000 clones, 84% of which were seen just once. The ten largest clonotypes hold 3.9% of the sample.

Participants in the prospective study were aged about 18 to 95 years, lived in about two dozen United States geographic areas, and enrolled through a virtual design. Cohort assignment in the prospective study relied on participant-reported clinical history from a screening survey and a study questionnaire. In the prospective study, whole blood, serum and a nasopharyngeal or oropharyngeal swab were collected from each participant by mobile phlebotomists. Additional blood draws and questionnaires over a roughly two-month period could optionally be provided by prospective study participants. Prospective study blood samples were shipped either frozen or at room temperature before DNA extraction. The CDR3 starts with the cysteine, ends with the phenylalanine, and has 15 residues. The entry retains the CDR3 DNA only, 45 bases that are in frame from base 1. Relative to germline, V is missing 1 base and J is missing 4 bases, with 3 bases of the junction outside any gene match. CDR1 and CDR2, per the germline V gene (reference sequence), are MNHEY and SMNVEV.

As regards this clone: What this receptor recognizes is not known. It has no much larger one-base neighbor in the sample; base qualities were not kept.

In this chain, TRBV27 is recombined with TRBJ2-1; TRBD2 aligns with 8 central bases. The receptor was derived from a middle-aged man in a cohort exposed to, infected with or recovered from COVID-19 (not recorded which). Input material: PBMCs or T cells enriched from blood (not recorded which). CDR3 protein: CASSLFGRAYNEQFF. The nucleotide sequence reads TGTGCCAGCAGTTTATTCGGGAGGGCATACAATGAGCAGTTCTTC.